The source of this T cell receptor (beta chain) is a study of cytomegalovirus exposure and HLA in healthy donors. Study at large: Across under 450 genotyped donors, around 82% landed in the Caucasian-associated ancestry cluster. General study points: Analyzed later, association rates of TCRs varied across HLA loci, with DRB1 most and HLA-C fewest.

Trimming removed 5 bases at V and 1 base at J, with 13 bases between. Germline CDR1 SEHNR, CDR2 FQNEAQ (reference sequence). The CDR3 length is 15 residues. PCR primers comprised 60 Vbeta and 13 Jbeta primers. Profiling relied on immunoSEQ multiplex PCR, and the TCRdb table lists in-frame clones only, not all of them. In the table there are 95,000 to 150,000 clones, about 60% of which are singletons. As concerns this clone: Its target is not known.

The sample was PBMCs. This chain links TRBV7-9 with TRBJ2-3; D ambiguous. The receptor was derived from a man aged 35 to 55 in good health and CMV-seropositive. The CDR3 loop reads CASSPGDFRTDTQYF. CDR3 sequence (DNA): TGTGCCAGCAGCCCCGGCGACTTCCGCACAGATACGCAGTATTTT.